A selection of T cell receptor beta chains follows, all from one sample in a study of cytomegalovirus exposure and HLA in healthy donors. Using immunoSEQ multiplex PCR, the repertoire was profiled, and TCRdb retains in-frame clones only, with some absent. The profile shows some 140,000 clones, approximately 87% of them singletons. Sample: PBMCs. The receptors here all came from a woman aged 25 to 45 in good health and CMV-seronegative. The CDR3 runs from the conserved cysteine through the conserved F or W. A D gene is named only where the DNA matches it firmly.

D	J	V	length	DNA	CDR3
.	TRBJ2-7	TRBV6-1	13	TGTGCCAGCAGTACGGACAGCCCCTACGAGCAGTACTTC	CASSTDSPYEQYF
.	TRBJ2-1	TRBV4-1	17	TGCGCCAGCAGCCGTGCTTACTTGGGGGGGGCCTCCGATGAGCAGTTCTTC	CASSRAYLGGASDEQFF
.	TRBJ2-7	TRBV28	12	TGTGCCAGCAGTTCGAGCTCCTACGAGCAGTACTTC	CASSSSSYEQYF
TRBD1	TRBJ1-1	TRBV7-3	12	TGTGCCAGCAGCCAGGACAGGGGGGAAGCTTTCTTT	CASSQDRGEAFF
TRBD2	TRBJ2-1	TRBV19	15	TGTGCCAGTAGTATGGGGACTAGGGGATCCAATGAGCAGTTCTTC	CASSMGTRGSNEQFF
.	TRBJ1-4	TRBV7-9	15	TGTGCCAGCAGCCCGCAGGGTTACACTAATGAAAAACTGTTTTTT	CASSPQGYTNEKLFF
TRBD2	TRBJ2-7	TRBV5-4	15	TGTGCCAGCAGCCTCGGGCCAACTAGCGCCTACGAGCAGTACTTC	CASSLGPTSAYEQYF
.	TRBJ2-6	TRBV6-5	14	TGTGCCAGCAGTGAGAGCTCTGGGGCCAACGTCCTGACTTTC	CASSESSGANVLTF
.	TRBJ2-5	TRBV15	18	TGTGCCACCAGCAGAGTGGAGAAGTCAGGGGTATTCCAAGAGACCCAGTACTTC	CATSRVEKSGVFQETQYF
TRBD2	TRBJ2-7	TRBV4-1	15	TGCGCCAGCAGCCAAGGACTAGCGGGATTATACGAGCAGTACTTC	CASSQGLAGLYEQYF
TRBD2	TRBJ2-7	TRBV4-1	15	TGCGCCAGCAGCCCGGTGGGGGAGGGAAGGTACGAGCAGTACTTC	CASSPVGEGRYEQYF
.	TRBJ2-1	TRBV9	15	TGTGCCAGCAGCGTAGGGGCGGGACGGGAGAATGAGCAGTTCTTC	CASSVGAGRENEQFF
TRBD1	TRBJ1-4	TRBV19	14	TGTGCCAGTACCTTCCGGGACAGAAATGAAAAACTGTTTTTT	CASTFRDRNEKLFF
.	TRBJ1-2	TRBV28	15	TGTGCCAGCAGTCCTCTTCCAGGGGTAGCCTATGGCTACACCTTC	CASSPLPGVAYGYTF
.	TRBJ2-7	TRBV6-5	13	TGTGCCAGCAGCAGGGGACGGGCCGGCGAGCAGTACTTC	CASSRGRAGEQYF
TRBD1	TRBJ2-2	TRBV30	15	TGTGCCTGGGGGACAGGGTCTCTTAACACCGGGGAGCTGTTTTTT	CAWGTGSLNTGELFF
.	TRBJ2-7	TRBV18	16	TGTGCCAGCTCACCTCTCGGCAGCCCGAGAGGATACGAGCAGTACTTC	CASSPLGSPRGYEQYF
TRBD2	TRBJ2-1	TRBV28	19	TGTGCCAGCAGTCCCCACTCTAGACTAGCGGGAGGTCTTCGCAATGAGCAGTTCTTC	CASSPHSRLAGGLRNEQFF
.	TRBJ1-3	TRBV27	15	TGTGCCAGCAGTTTACTCCCCCTCAGCGCTAACACCATATATTTT	CASSLLPLSANTIYF
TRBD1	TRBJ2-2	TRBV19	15	TGTGCCAGTAGTCTTGGACAGGGCTGGAACGGGGAGCTGTTTTTT	CASSLGQGWNGELFF
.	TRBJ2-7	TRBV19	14	TGTGCCAGTAGTACTCAGGGGAGCGTCTACGAGCAGTACTTC	CASSTQGSVYEQYF
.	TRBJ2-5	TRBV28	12	TGTGCCAGCAGTTTCGATCGGGAGACCCAGTACTTC	CASSFDRETQYF
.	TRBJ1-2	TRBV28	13	TGTGCCAGCAGTCCGCCCGGGGGGTATGGCTACACCTTC	CASSPPGGYGYTF
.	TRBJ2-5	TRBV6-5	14	TGTGCCAGCAGTTACTCCCCAGAGGAAGAGACCCAGTACTTC	CASSYSPEEETQYF
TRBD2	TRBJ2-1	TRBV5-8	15	TGTGCCAGCAGCCCGGGACTAGCGGGCTCCAATGAGCAGTTCTTC	CASSPGLAGSNEQFF
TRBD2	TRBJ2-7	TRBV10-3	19	TGTGCCATCTCAGAGGGGAGGGACTACCTCGCCCCGAGCTCCTACGAGCAGTACTTC	CAISEGRDYLAPSSYEQYF
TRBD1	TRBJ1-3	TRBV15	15	TGTGCCACCAGCCGACAGGGATCTTCTGGAAACACCATATATTTT	CATSRQGSSGNTIYF
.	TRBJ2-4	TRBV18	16	TGTGCCAGCTCACCTCTAGGGGCTTTGACCAAAAACATTCAGTACTTC	CASSPLGALTKNIQYF